This passage covers 26 T cell receptor beta chains from one sample sequenced in a study of cytomegalovirus exposure and HLA in healthy donors. The repertoire was sequenced with immunoSEQ multiplex PCR; TCRdb's copy has only in-frame clones and lacks some. Of 250,000 to 400,000 clones listed, 88% are singletons. The sequencing sample was made of PBMCs. Every receptor here comes from a man under 40 in good health and CMV-seronegative.

The gene calls are TRBV5-1 and TRBJ1-5; 7 bases are shared with TRBD1. The CDR3 sequence is 15 residues long. V gave up 3 bases and J gave up 0 bases; unmatched junction bases: 3. Germline CDR1 SGHRS, CDR2 YFSETQ. The CDR3 spells CASSWTGDSNQPQHF. The CDR3 DNA is TGCGCCAGCAGCTGGACAGGTGATAGCAATCAGCCCCAGCATTTT.

The CDR3 loop is CASSRGQGLWDTEAFF. CDR3 DNA: TGCGCCAGCAGCCGAGGACAGGGACTGTGGGACACTGAAGCTTTCTTT. The chain uses TRBV4-1 and TRBJ1-1, with 8 nucleotides matching TRBD1. V was pared by 4 bases and J by 3 bases, with 10 bases of the junction left unmatched. The CDR3 contains 16 residues. CDR1 MGHRA and CDR2 YSYEKL come from the germline V gene.

As to this clone: Germline and junction disagree at one end, which may indicate a read error. CDR3 sequence reads: CASSPTGTGGFEEYF. CDR3 DNA: TGTGCCAGCAGCCCTACCGGGACAGGGGGCTTCGAGGAGTACTTC. The chain links TRBV7-9 to TRBJ2-7, with TRBD1 matching over 12 bases. The germline CDR1 and CDR2 sequences are SEHNR and FQNEAQ (reference sequence). The CDR3 sequence is 15 residues long.

The V call is TRBV11-2, the J call TRBJ2-7; tentatively, D is TRBD1 (6 bases). V shed 5 bases and J shed 4 bases, with 18 bases lying between them. Germline lookup yields CDR1 SGHAT and CDR2 FQNNGV. The CDR3 covers 15 residues. The CDR3 here is CASSLPNRVQYEQYF. CDR3 DNA: TGTGCCAGCAGCCTGCCCAACAGGGTTCAATACGAGCAGTACTTC.

The chain uses TRBV28 and TRBJ1-3; D remains ambiguous. V shed 2 bases and J shed 0 bases, with 5 bases lying between them. The CDR3 is 14 amino acids. Germline loops: CDR1 MDHEN, CDR2 SYDVKM. The CDR3 spells CASSLGSSGNTIYF. The CDR3 DNA reads TGTGCCAGCAGTTTAGGCTCCTCTGGAAACACCATATATTTT.

V is TRBV6-5 and J is TRBJ2-1, with TRBD1 matching 10 bases. Per germline, CDR1 MNHEY and CDR2 SVGAGI. The ends lost 2 bases at V and 9 bases at J; junction bases unmatched: 4. The CDR3 totals 14 residues. This CDR3 is CASSYGQGELEQFF. Here the CDR3 DNA reads TGTGCCAGCAGTTACGGACAGGGGGAGCTTGAGCAGTTCTTC.

The CDR3 nucleotides read TGTGCCAGCAGCTTGGTGACGGAGATCTACGAGCAGTACTTC. Its protein is CASSLVTEIYEQYF. The chain is built from TRBV5-8 and TRBJ2-7; D unresolved. The CDR3 totals 14 residues. Germline CDR1 and CDR2: SGHTS and YDEGEE. V lost 0 bases, J lost 3 bases, and 10 bases lay in between.

This clone was detected only a few times. This sequence joins TRBV5-1 and TRBJ2-2; 9 bases are a match to TRBD2. Germline V CDR1 and CDR2: SGHRS, YFSETQ. The CDR3 runs 18 residues. V lost 1 base to trimming and J lost 4 bases; unmatched junction nucleotides: 11. This CDR3 is CASSLPPSGGLGTGELFF. CDR3 bases: TGCGCCAGCAGCTTGCCACCGAGCGGGGGGTTAGGCACCGGGGAGCTGTTTTTT.

The chain carries TRBV15 and TRBJ1-1, with TRBD1 identical over 9 bases. The CDR3 is made up of 14 amino acids. J gave up 3 bases and V 7 bases, and 6 bases lay outside the gene matches. Germline V gene lookup returns CDR1 LNHNV and CDR2 YYDKDF (reference sequence). The CDR3 sequence: CATTQRTGDTEAFF. DNA for the CDR3: TGTGCCACCACCCAAAGGACAGGGGACACTGAAGCTTTCTTT. Complete variable domain (other parts from reference TRBV15 and TRBJ1-1): DAMVIQNPRYQVTQFGKPVTLSCSQTLNHNVMYWYQQKSSQAPKLLFHYYDKDFNNEADTPDNFQSRRPNTSFCFLDIRSPGLGDTAMYLCATTQRTGDTEAFFGQGTRLTVV.

This chain links TRBV27 with TRBJ1-1; TRBD1 matches 8 bases. The CDR3 contains 13 residues. After removal of 10 bases from V and 0 bases from J, the junction contained 4 bases not matched to a gene. Germline V gene data show CDR1 as MNHEY and CDR2 as SMNVEV (reference sequence). The CDR3 region has the DNA TGTGCCACCCAGGGGGCTTTGAACACTGAAGCTTTCTTT. Its translation is CATQGALNTEAFF.

Notes on this clone: Other DNA sequences in the same sample also yield this CDR3. J is TRBJ2-7 and V is TRBV10-1; 7 bases match TRBD1. In germline, CDR1 is WNHNN, CDR2 SYGVQD (reference sequence). CDR3 length: 14 residues. V was clipped by 3 bases and J by 0 bases; unmatched bases: 2. As DNA, the CDR3 is TGCGCCAGCAGTGAAGGGGGCTCCTCCTACGAGCAGTACTTC. As protein: CASSEGGSSYEQYF.

This chain links TRBV19 with TRBJ2-1, with a tentative D call TRBD1 (5 bases). CDR1 is LNHDA and CDR2 is SQIVND in the germline V gene (reference sequence). This CDR3 region has 15 residues. V lost 2 bases and J lost 8, with 16 bases in between. The CDR3 loop is CASSIRVSTRDEQFF. In DNA form, the CDR3 reads TGTGCCAGTAGTATACGCGTTTCAACCAGGGATGAGCAGTTCTTC.

The chain joins TRBV5-6 to TRBJ2-3, with 8 positions matching TRBD2. This CDR3 is built from 15 residues. Germline V gene lookup returns CDR1 SGHDT and CDR2 YYEEEE. The junction had 7 bases not matched to a gene; V was cut back by 4 bases and J by 3 bases. The CDR3 bases are TGTGCCAGCAGCATTCTAGCGGGTAGGACAGATACGCAGTATTTT. Amino acids: CASSILAGRTDTQYF. The full variable domain, completed using reference TRBV5-6 and TRBJ2-3, is DAGVTQSPTHLIKTRGQQVTLRCSPKSGHDTVSWYQQALGQGPQFIFQYYEEEERQRGNFPDRFSGHQFPNYSSELNVNALLLGDSALYLCASSILAGRTDTQYFGPGTRLTVL.

The V gene is TRBV7-2, the J gene TRBJ1-6; D might be TRBD1 (6 bases). Per the germline V gene, CDR1 is SGHTA and CDR2 is FQGNSA. The CDR3 has 17 amino acids. Trimming pared 1 base from V and 7 bases from J, leaving 17 bases between. CDR3 DNA sequence: TGTGCCAGCAGCTTAGTTTGGGCAGGGGCCCGAAATTCACCCCTCCACTTT. It specifies CASSLVWAGARNSPLHF.

The V call is TRBV5-6, the J call TRBJ2-2, with 9 nucleotides matching TRBD1. The CDR3 consists of 15 residues. From germline, CDR1 is SGHDT and CDR2 YYEEEE. V was pared by 4 bases and J by 6 bases, with 7 bases of the junction left unmatched. CDR3 coding DNA: TGTGCCAGCAGCCCGGGACAGGGCCGGGCCGGGGAGCTGTTTTTT. This gives the protein CASSPGQGRAGELFF.

V is TRBV27 and J is TRBJ1-6; TRBD1 matches 7 bases. Trimming cost V 2 bases and J 5 bases; bases outside gene matches: 0. Per germline, CDR1 MNHEY and CDR2 SMNVEV (reference sequence). This CDR3 contains 14 residues. This CDR3 reads CASSLTGDNSPLHF. The CDR3 nucleotides read TGTGCCAGCAGTTTAACAGGGGATAATTCACCCCTCCACTTT.

The J gene is TRBJ1-1, the V gene TRBV5-6; 8 nucleotides align to TRBD1. V was clipped by 2 bases and J by 1 base; unmatched bases: 7. The CDR3 consists of 16 residues. Germline V gives CDR1 SGHDT, CDR2 YYEEEE. CDR3 nucleotides: TGTGCCAGCAGCTTTTTACCCGGGACAGGGAACACTGAAGCTTTCTTT. Translated, it gives CASSFLPGTGNTEAFF.

The rearrangement uses TRBV7-2 and TRBJ2-3, with a possible D match to TRBD2 (6 bases). CDR3 length: 17 residues. Germline assignment: CDR1 SGHTA and CDR2 FQGNSA. Trimming cost V 5 bases and J 4 bases, with 22 bases left between them. In DNA form, the CDR3 reads TGTGCCAGCAGCCCCCGCCTCCGGGCCGGCGGGGCAGATACGCAGTATTTT. Protein product: CASSPRLRAGGADTQYF.

The V call is TRBV6-4, the J call TRBJ1-1; 8 bases are shared with TRBD1. Per the germline V gene, CDR1 is MRHNA and CDR2 is SNTAGT. This CDR3 region has 14 residues. V trimming: 6 bases; J trimming: 1 base; junction bases outside the gene matches: 4. CDR3 DNA: TGTGCCAGCAGCCGGACAGGGACGAACACTGAAGCTTTCTTT. Translation gives CASSRTGTNTEAFF.

The V call is TRBV19, the J call TRBJ2-7; TRBD1 aligns across 9 bases. Germline CDR1 and CDR2: LNHDA and SQIVND (reference sequence). The CDR3 is made up of 14 amino acids. V shed 5 bases, J shed 3 bases, and the junction held 5 bases outside the gene matches. Here the CDR3 DNA reads TGTGCCAGTAGTGTCACAGGGGGCTACTACGAGCAGTACTTC. Translation: CASSVTGGYYEQYF.

The chain is built from TRBV4-1 and TRBJ2-1; possible D gene TRBD2, 5 bases. Looked up from germline, CDR1 is MGHRA and CDR2 is YSYEKL. Trimming cost V 1 base and J 8 bases, with 12 bases left between them. This CDR3 contains 14 residues. This CDR3 reads CASSQAGNGDEQFF. The CDR3 DNA reads as TGCGCCAGCAGCCAAGCGGGAAACGGTGATGAGCAGTTCTTC.

A single count supports this clone. V and J are TRBV4-3 and TRBJ1-4; D not resolved. The CDR3 is made up of 15 amino acids. Germline CDR1 and CDR2: LGHNA and YSLEER. Trimming left V 4 bases short and J 3 bases short, with 12 bases between. The CDR3 coding sequence is TGCGCCAGCAGCCCCCCGGGGAGGGCTAATGAAAAACTGTTTTTT. Translation: CASSPPGRANEKLFF.

In this sample, this clone turned up a few times. J is TRBJ2-7 and V is TRBV2, with D tentatively TRBD1 (6 bases). V lost 4 bases to trimming and J lost 4 bases, with 14 bases between them. Germline V gene sequence: CDR1 SNHLY, CDR2 FYNNEI. The CDR3 is 14 residues long. The CDR3 coding sequence is TGTGCCAGCAGTGGCAGGGGACGCGAGTACGAGCAGTACTTC. It specifies CASSGRGREYEQYF. Drawing the rest from reference TRBV2 and TRBJ2-7, the complete variable domain is EPEVTQTPSHQVTQMGQEVILRCVPISNHLYFYWYRQILGQKVEFLVSFYNNEISEKSEIFDDQFSVERPDGSNFTLKIRSTKLEDSAMYFCASSGRGREYEQYFGPGTRLTVT.

The chain employs TRBV9 and TRBJ1-2; the D gene is possibly TRBD1 (5 bases). The germline gives CDR1 SGDLS, CDR2 YYNGEE. The CDR3 sequence is 17 residues long. V gave up 0 bases and J gave up 1 base, with 16 bases separating them. The CDR3 loop reads CASSVVRGQLDNYGYTF. The CDR3 bases are TGTGCCAGCAGCGTAGTAAGGGGCCAACTGGATAACTATGGCTACACCTTC.

For the CDR3, the DNA is TGCGCCAGCAGTGAGTCGGGACAGGGTAGTCGTAGGGGCTACACCTTC. Protein sequence: CASSESGQGSRRGYTF. The chain has TRBV10-1 and TRBJ1-2; 9 bases match TRBD1. CDR3 size: 16 residues. After removal of 0 bases from V and 8 bases from J, the junction contained 10 bases not matched to a gene. The germline gives CDR1 WNHNN, CDR2 SYGVQD (reference sequence).

The genes are TRBV4-1 and TRBJ1-2; no clear D. Germline lookup yields CDR1 MGHRA and CDR2 YSYEKL. The length of the CDR3 is 14 residues. V was cut by 1 base and J by 1 base, with 7 bases left in between. This chain's CDR3 is CASSQVLVNYGYTF. The CDR3 DNA follows: TGCGCCAGCAGCCAAGTCCTCGTTAACTATGGCTACACCTTC.